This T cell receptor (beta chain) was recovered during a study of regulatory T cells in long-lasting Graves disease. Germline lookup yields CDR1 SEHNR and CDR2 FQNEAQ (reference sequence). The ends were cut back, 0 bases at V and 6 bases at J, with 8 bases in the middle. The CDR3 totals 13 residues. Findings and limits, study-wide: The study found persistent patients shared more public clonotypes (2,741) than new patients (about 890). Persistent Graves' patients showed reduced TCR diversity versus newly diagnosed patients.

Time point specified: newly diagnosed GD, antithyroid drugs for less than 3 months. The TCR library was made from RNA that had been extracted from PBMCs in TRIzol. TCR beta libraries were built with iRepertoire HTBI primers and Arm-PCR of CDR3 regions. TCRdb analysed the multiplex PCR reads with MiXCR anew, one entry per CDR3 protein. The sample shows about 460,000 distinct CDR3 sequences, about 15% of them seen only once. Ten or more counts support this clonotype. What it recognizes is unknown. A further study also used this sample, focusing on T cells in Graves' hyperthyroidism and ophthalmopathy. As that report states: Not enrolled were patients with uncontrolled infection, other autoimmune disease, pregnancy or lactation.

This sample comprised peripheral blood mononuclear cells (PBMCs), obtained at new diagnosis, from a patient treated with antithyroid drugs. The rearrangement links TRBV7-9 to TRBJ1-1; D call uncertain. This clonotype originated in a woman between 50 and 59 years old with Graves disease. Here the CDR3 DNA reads TGTGCCAGCAGCTTAGCCCAGACACCTGAAGCTTTCTTT. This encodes CASSLAQTPEAFF. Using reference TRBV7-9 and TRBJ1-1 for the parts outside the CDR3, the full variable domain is DTGVSQNPRHKITKRGQNVTFRCDPISEHNRLYWYRQTLGQGPEFLTYFQNEAQLEKSRLLSDRFSAERPKGSFSTLEIQRTEQGDSAMYLCASSLAQTPEAFFGQGTRLTVV.